The source of this T cell receptor beta chain is a study of beta chain features in type 1 diabetes. Germline V gene sequence: CDR1 SGHVS, CDR2 FQNEAQ. The V and J ends lost 1 base and 5 bases respectively, with 6 bases between them. This CDR3 has 12 amino acids. Findings and caveats of the study: There was a moderate but significant shortening of TCRB CDR3s in all four CD4+ subsets of Type 1 diabetes patients.

Points on this clone: Its antigen is still unknown.

Reverse transcription of all isolated RNA meant that expressed TCRB transcripts were sequenced. Sequencing was performed with immunoSEQ multiplex PCR; in TCRdb, only in-frame clones are kept and a portion is missing. The data hold 200,000 to 250,000 clones, with 14% observed a single time. V and J are TRBV7-8 and TRBJ2-7; no firm D call. The receptor was derived from a man aged 30-40 years with type 1 diabetes. Sequenced input: naive CD4+ T cells from blood. The CDR3 DNA sequence: TGTGCCAGCAGCTTAGAGCCCCACGAGCAGTACTTC. Its protein product is CASSLEPHEQYF.